The 8 T cell receptor beta chains presented below share a single source sample, sequenced in a study of CD8+CD57+ T cells in acquired aplastic anemia. TCR beta VDJ combinations and CDR3 sequences were profiled from genomic DNA. TCRdb used MiXCR to reprocess the reads, holding one entry per CDR3 protein. The sample holds a few hundred thousand distinct CDR3 sequences; around 30% are singletons and the top ten take about 0.8%. Patients sequenced had flow cytometry evidence of CD8+CD57+ cell expansion. Sequenced: sorted CD4+, CD8+, or CD8+CD57+ T cells (not recorded which) from PBMCs. These receptors came from a human donor with aplastic anemia.

The table lists this clonotype with many counts. This chain links TRBV7-9 with TRBJ2-7; 8 nucleotides line up with TRBD1. The CDR3 extends over 14 amino acids. The V gene end was trimmed by 2 bases and the J gene end by 6 bases; junction bases not matched to a gene: 6. CDR1 is SEHNR, CDR2 FQNEAQ, per germline (reference sequence). The CDR3 protein is CASSLWTGNLEQYF. The CDR3, as DNA: TGTGCCAGCAGCTTATGGACAGGGAATCTCGAGCAGTACTTC.

The genes are TRBV5-1 and TRBJ1-6, with D perhaps TRBD1 (6 bases). V lost 6 bases, J lost 1 base, and 17 bases lay in between. CDR1 is SGHRS, CDR2 YFSETQ, per germline. The CDR3 is made up of 17 amino acids. The CDR3 sequence is CASNCSTGRSYNSPLHF. In DNA form, the CDR3 reads TGCGCCAGCAACTGTTCAACAGGGAGGTCCTATAATTCACCCCTCCACTTT.

This clonotype showed up many times. This chain uses TRBV9 with TRBJ1-2, with 7 bases fitting TRBD1. Losses at the gene ends were 2 bases for V and 8 bases for J; bases not matched to a gene: 6. The CDR3 has 13 amino acids. The germline V gene has CDR1 SGDLS and CDR2 YYNGEE. The CDR3 bases are TGTGCCAGCAGCGTCTTTACAGGGGACGGCTACACCTTC. It is translated as CASSVFTGDGYTF.

This clonotype appeared many times. V gene TRBV7-3 combines with J gene TRBJ1-5, with D perhaps TRBD1 (5 bases). The CDR3 runs 15 residues. Germline V gene lookup returns CDR1 SGHTA and CDR2 FQGTGA. Trimming took 1 base from V and 3 from J, leaving 10 bases between them. CDR3 in amino acids: CASSLSGAPNQPQHF. The CDR3 DNA reads as TGTGCCAGCAGCTTAAGCGGGGCCCCCAATCAGCCCCAGCATTTT.

This clonotype has more than one count but fewer than ten. The V and J genes are TRBV28 and TRBJ1-5; a possible D gene is TRBD1 (6 bases). Germline V gene lookup returns CDR1 MDHEN and CDR2 SYDVKM. The V and J ends lost 6 bases and 9 bases respectively, with 18 bases between them. The CDR3 runs to 14 residues. This CDR3 is CASRQTGTGSPQHF. The CDR3 DNA reads as TGTGCCAGCAGGCAAACAGGGACGGGCTCGCCCCAGCATTTT.

This clonotype was detected only a few times. The rearrangement links TRBV29-1 to TRBJ2-7; D not certain. This CDR3 has 15 residues. Germline CDR1 reads SQVTM; CDR2 reads ANQGSEA. The V gene lost 4 bases and the J gene lost 2 bases, with 18 bases spanning the gap. CDR3 sequence reads: CSVGAFLGFPYEQYF. As DNA, the CDR3 is TGCAGCGTTGGGGCTTTCCTTGGCTTTCCCTACGAGCAGTACTTC.

This clonotype showed up many times. The genes are TRBV10-3 and TRBJ1-1; D might be TRBD1 (6 bases). This CDR3 is 14 amino acids long. Germline CDR1 is ENHRY and CDR2 is SYGVKD. V was shortened by 7 bases and J by 0 bases, with 12 bases between the two germline ends. For the CDR3, the DNA is TGTGCCATCAAAACTCAGGGGCTGAACACTGAAGCTTTCTTT. Translated: CAIKTQGLNTEAFF.

Comment on this clonotype: This may arise from a read error, as a much more abundant clone is one base away. The J gene is TRBJ1-2, the V gene TRBV5-1; 8 bases map to TRBD1. The trim removed 0 bases at V and 7 bases at J, leaving 5 bases unmatched. The V gene's germline CDR1 is SGHRS and CDR2 YFSETQ. This CDR3 has 14 amino acids. CDR3: CASSLAGQDGGYTF. CDR3 DNA sequence: TGCGCCAGCAGCTTGGCGGGACAGGATGGTGGCTACACCTTC. Full variable domain (outside the CDR3, taken from reference TRBV5-1 and TRBJ1-2): KAGVTQTPRYLIKTRGQQVTLSCSPISGHRSVSWYQQTPGQGLQFLFEYFSETQRNKGNFPGRFSGRQFSNSRSEMNVSTLELGDSALYLCASSLAGQDGGYTFGSGTRLTVV.